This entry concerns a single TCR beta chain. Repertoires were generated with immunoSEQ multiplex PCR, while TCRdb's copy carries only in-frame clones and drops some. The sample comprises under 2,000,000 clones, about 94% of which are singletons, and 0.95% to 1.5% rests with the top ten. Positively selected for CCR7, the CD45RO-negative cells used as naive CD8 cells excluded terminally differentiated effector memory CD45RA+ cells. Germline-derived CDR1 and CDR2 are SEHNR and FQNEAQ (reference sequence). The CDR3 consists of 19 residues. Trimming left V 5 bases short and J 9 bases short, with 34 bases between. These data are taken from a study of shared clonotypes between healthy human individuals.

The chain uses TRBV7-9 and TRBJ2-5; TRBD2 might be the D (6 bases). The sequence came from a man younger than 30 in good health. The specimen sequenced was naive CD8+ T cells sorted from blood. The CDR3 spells CASSPTGTEVADTGLAQYF. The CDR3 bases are TGTGCCAGCAGCCCTACCGGGACGGAGGTAGCGGATACGGGTTTGGCCCAGTACTTC. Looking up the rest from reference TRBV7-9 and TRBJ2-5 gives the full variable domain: DTGVSQNPRHKITKRGQNVTFRCDPISEHNRLYWYRQTLGQGPEFLTYFQNEAQLEKSRLLSDRFSAERPKGSFSTLEIQRTEQGDSAMYLCASSPTGTEVADTGLAQYFGPGTRLLVL.